The T cell receptor (beta chain) under discussion was sequenced for a study of control samples from healthy donors and cancer patients. This CDR3 spans 16 amino acids. V was pared by 3 bases and J by 2 bases, with 14 bases between. The V gene's germline CDR1 is LNHDA and CDR2 SQIVND (reference sequence). Assay used: immunoSEQ multiplex PCR; TCRdb lists only in-frame clones, some missing. The sample table includes some 180,000 clones. V is TRBV19 and J is TRBJ1-5; D is uncertain. The receptor was isolated from a woman aged 25-40 years in good health. Sequencing was performed on blood. The CDR3 region has the DNA TGTGCCAGTAGTATTATAGGGTCGGTAGGCAATCAGCCCCAGCATTTT. Its translation is CASSIIGSVGNQPQHF. The full variable domain, rest sourced from reference TRBV19 and TRBJ1-5, is DGGITQSPKYLFRKEGQNVTLSCEQNLNHDAMYWYRQDPGQGLRLIYYSQIVNDFQKGDIAEGYSVSREKKESFPLTVTSAQKNPTAFYLCASSIIGSVGNQPQHFGDGTRLSIL.